These 2 T cell receptor beta chains share one sample of origin, sequenced in a study of quantifying T cell responses using KT2 cells. Study details: Reverse transcription used primers in the TCR alpha and beta constant regions.

Each cDNA got a UMI-containing oligo ligated at its 3' end. The first PCR ran roughly 4 cycles with an equimolar RC1.1 and RC1.2 beta primer mix. TCRdb redid the calling of the UMI-ligation and nested PCR reads with MiXCR, one entry per CDR3 protein. The data contain approximately 60,000 distinct CDR3 sequences, 10% to 15% of them singletons. Input material: PBMCs spiked with cells of the T cell clone KT2. The origin of the receptors is a human donor.

This clonotype was counted many times. The chain combines TRBV29-1 with TRBJ1-1; D gene uncertain. CDR1 is SQVTM and CDR2 is ANQGSEA in the germline V gene. The V and J ends lost 5 bases and 6 bases respectively, with 7 bases between them. The CDR3 runs 10 residues. The CDR3 nucleotides are TGCAGCGTTCAGGACGCTGAAGCTTTCTTT. Translation: CSVQDAEAFF.

In this sample, this clonotype turned up many times. The chain employs TRBV14 and TRBJ1-5; D gene uncertain. This CDR3 is 14 amino acids long. Germline values: CDR1 SGHDN, CDR2 FVKESK. The V end was cut by 1 base, the J end by 0 bases, with 4 bases between. The CDR3 loop reads CASSQVGSNQPQHF. Here the CDR3 DNA reads TGTGCCAGCAGCCAAGTAGGTAGCAATCAGCCCCAGCATTTT.